What follows are 20 T cell receptor beta chains derived from one specimen sequenced in a study of OX40 agonist ivuxolimab in advanced cancers. Produced via immunoSEQ multiplex PCR; TCRdb's table is partial and in-frame only. The sample lists 95,000 to 150,000 clones, 92% seen once, with around 0.81% in the top ten. The starting material was CD4+ or CD8+ T cells sorted from blood, obtained in a trial of the OX40 agonist ivuxolimab. These receptor sequences come from an adult with an advanced solid tumor such as melanoma, head and neck, liver or kidney cancer.

V and J are TRBV5-5 and TRBJ2-7, with a weak D call TRBD2 (6 bases). Germline CDR1 and CDR2: SGHKS and YYEKEE (reference sequence). There are 15 residues in the CDR3. V shed 0 bases and J shed 6 bases, with 16 bases lying between them. CDR3 sequence reads: CASSLVAGLAGEQYF. CDR3 nucleotides: TGTGCCAGCAGCTTGGTGGCGGGATTAGCAGGCGAGCAGTACTTC.

The CDR3 DNA follows: TGCGCCAGCAGCTCCAAATCCGGGACTGCAGTTAGCCATGAGCAGTTCTTC. This translates into CASSSKSGTAVSHEQFF. The chain couples TRBV5-1 to TRBJ2-1; weak D call: TRBD2 (6 bases). There are 17 residues in the CDR3. Germline V gene data show CDR1 as SGHRS and CDR2 as YFSETQ. The germline V and J ends were trimmed by 3 bases and 8 bases, with 24 bases remaining between them. The whole variable domain, filled in from reference TRBV5-1 and TRBJ2-1, reads KAGVTQTPRYLIKTRGQQVTLSCSPISGHRSVSWYQQTPGQGLQFLFEYFSETQRNKGNFPGRFSGRQFSNSRSEMNVSTLELGDSALYLCASSSKSGTAVSHEQFFGPGTRLTVL.

J is TRBJ1-3 and V is TRBV30; 11 nucleotides align to TRBD1. The CDR3 sequence is 17 residues long. In germline, CDR1 is GTSNPN, CDR2 SVGIG (reference sequence). J lost 1 base, V lost 4 bases, and 9 bases had no gene match. The CDR3 is CAWKRTGGYGSGNTIYF. For the CDR3, the DNA is TGTGCCTGGAAAAGGACAGGGGGCTATGGTTCTGGAAACACCATATATTTT.

The V call is TRBV19, the J call TRBJ1-3; 9 positions agree with TRBD1. The V segment lost 5 bases and the J segment 4 bases; nucleotides outside the gene matches: 6. Germline V CDR1 and CDR2: LNHDA, SQIVND (reference sequence). The CDR3 totals 15 residues. The CDR3 loop reads CASSAGTGKGNTIYF. The DNA for the CDR3 is TGTGCCAGTAGTGCCGGGACAGGGAAAGGAAACACCATATATTTT.

The V call is TRBV27, the J call TRBJ2-7, with a tentative D call TRBD2 (6 bases). Germline CDR1 MNHEY, CDR2 SMNVEV (reference sequence). The CDR3 consists of 15 residues. V lost 7 bases and J lost 2, with 18 bases in between. The CDR3 loop is CASTPSSGLTYEQYF. CDR3 coding DNA: TGTGCCAGCACCCCAAGCTCGGGACTGACCTACGAGCAGTACTTC.

The V gene is TRBV11-3, the J gene TRBJ1-6, with 9 bases that match TRBD1. Germline-derived CDR1 and CDR2 are SGHNT and YENEEA. The junction had 6 bases not matched to a gene; V was cut back by 8 bases and J by 7 bases. The CDR3 has 14 amino acids. As DNA, the CDR3 is TGTGCCAGCGGACGGACAGGGGCGAATTCACCCCTCCACTTT. Translated, it gives CASGRTGANSPLHF.

This clone came up a few times. The chain has TRBV29-1 and TRBJ2-7; 10 positions match TRBD1. The length of the CDR3 is 13 residues. Germline V CDR1 and CDR2: SQVTM, ANQGSEA. The junction had 8 bases not matched to a gene; V was cut back by 6 bases and J by 6 bases. The CDR3 here is CSVRGTGVAEQYF. CDR3 coding DNA: TGCAGCGTAAGGGGGACAGGGGTTGCCGAGCAGTACTTC.

The chain employs TRBV5-4 and TRBJ2-5, with TRBD2 matching over 12 bases. The CDR3 totals 14 residues. Per germline, CDR1 SGHNT and CDR2 YYREEE (reference sequence). J gave up 4 bases and V 4 bases, and 2 bases lay outside the gene matches. CDR3 sequence: CASSAGLAGETQYF. CDR3 in DNA: TGTGCCAGCAGCGCGGGACTAGCGGGAGAGACCCAGTACTTC. Filled out from reference TRBV5-4 and TRBJ2-5, the complete variable domain reads ETGVTQSPTHLIKTRGQQVTLRCSSQSGHNTVSWYQQALGQGPQFIFQYYREEENGRGNFPPRFSGLQFPNYSSELNVNALELDDSALYLCASSAGLAGETQYFGPGTRLLVL.

The chain joins TRBV28 to TRBJ1-5; no clear D. The germline V and J ends were trimmed by 3 bases and 5 bases, with 5 bases remaining between them. This CDR3 has 12 amino acids. Germline V lookup: CDR1 MDHEN, CDR2 SYDVKM. The CDR3 sequence: CASSFSDQPQHF. The CDR3 DNA reads TGTGCCAGCAGTTTCAGCGATCAGCCCCAGCATTTT.

This clone was recorded only once. The chain employs TRBV14 and TRBJ2-1; weak D call: TRBD2 (6 bases). V lost 4 bases, J lost 9 bases, and 16 bases lay in between. Germline V gene lookup returns CDR1 SGHDN and CDR2 FVKESK. This CDR3 has 14 residues. CDR3 amino acids: CASSRGVAIIEQFF. CDR3 nucleotide sequence: TGTGCCAGCAGCCGGGGGGTAGCGATTATTGAGCAGTTCTTC.

This chain connects TRBV6-5 to TRBJ1-1, with D maybe TRBD1 (5 bases). The V end was cut by 0 bases, the J end by 2 bases, with 7 bases between. CDR1 and CDR2 from the germline V gene are MNHEY and SVGAGI. The length of the CDR3 is 14 residues. CDR3 in amino acids: CASSYSTANTEAFF. CDR3 DNA sequence: TGTGCCAGCAGTTACTCGACAGCAAACACTGAAGCTTTCTTT.

V is TRBV27 and J is TRBJ1-3; TRBD1 agrees at 8 bases. The germline CDR1 and CDR2 sequences are MNHEY and SMNVEV (reference sequence). Germline trimming cut 5 bases from V and 8 bases from J; bases unmatched to any gene: 23. The length of the CDR3 is 19 residues. CDR3 in DNA: TGTGCCAGCAGTGCTCACCCCGGGACAGGTTTTGGGGGAGTGGACACCATATATTTT. Translating gives CASSAHPGTGFGGVDTIYF.

The chain links TRBV2 to TRBJ2-6, with a weak D call TRBD1 (5 bases). Germline V CDR1 and CDR2: SNHLY, FYNNEI. The CDR3 covers 13 residues. V dropped 10 bases and J dropped 0 bases, with 7 bases sitting between them. The CDR3 loop is CATRGSGANVLTF. CDR3 nucleotide sequence: TGTGCCACTAGGGGCTCTGGGGCCAACGTCCTGACTTTC.

This chain connects TRBV5-4 to TRBJ1-2; 8 bases agree with TRBD1. CDR3 length equals 14 residues. V lost 5 bases and J lost 3; bases outside the gene matches: 6. Germline V CDR1 and CDR2: SGHNT, YYREEE (reference sequence). CDR3 nucleotides: TGTGCCAGCAGTCGCAGGGGGCAGGACTATGGCTACACCTTC. It codes for CASSRRGQDYGYTF.

The V gene is TRBV30, the J gene TRBJ2-5; 8 nucleotides agree with TRBD2. The CDR3 totals 14 residues. J was trimmed by 1 base and V by 3 bases; bases with no gene match: 4. Looked up from germline, CDR1 is GTSNPN and CDR2 is SVGIG (reference sequence). The CDR3 here is CAWRPGGSQETQYF. CDR3 bases: TGTGCCTGGAGGCCGGGGGGGTCCCAAGAGACCCAGTACTTC.

The CDR3 sequence is CASSLGRINEKLFF. The DNA for the CDR3 is TGTGCCAGCAGCTTAGGGCGGATTAATGAAAAACTGTTTTTT. The V call is TRBV7-2, the J call TRBJ1-4, with D unresolved. The CDR3 totals 14 residues. The germline V gene encodes CDR1 SGHTA and CDR2 FQGNSA. Trimming pared 1 base from V and 4 bases from J, leaving 7 bases between. The full variable domain, rest sourced from reference TRBV7-2 and TRBJ1-4, is GAGVSQSPSNKVTEKGKDVELRCDPISGHTALYWYRQSLGQGLEFLIYFQGNSAPDKSGLPSDRFSAERTGGSVSTLTIQRTQQEDSAVYLCASSLGRINEKLFFGSGTQLSVL.

This chain joins TRBV11-3 and TRBJ2-1; D may be TRBD1 or TRBD2 (5 bases each). The CDR3 has 14 residues. The germline V gene encodes CDR1 SGHNT and CDR2 YENEEA. Trimming shortened V by 2 bases and J by 3 bases, and 8 bases separated the two germline ends. CDR3 sequence reads: CASSLLGGYNEQFF. The CDR3 nucleotides read TGTGCCAGCAGCTTACTTGGGGGCTACAATGAGCAGTTCTTC.

In this sample, this clone turned up once. The chain joins TRBV7-3 to TRBJ2-3; possible D gene TRBD2, 6 bases. Germline CDR1 SGHTA, CDR2 FQGTGA. This CDR3 has 15 amino acids. Trimming stripped 2 bases from V and 2 bases from J, with 11 bases between. CDR3 protein: CASSLVGGPTDTQYF. CDR3 nucleotide sequence: TGTGCCAGCAGCTTAGTCGGGGGTCCCACAGATACGCAGTATTTT. Based on the CDR3 plus reference TRBV7-3 and TRBJ2-3, the full variable domain is GAGVSQTPSNKVTEKGKYVELRCDPISGHTALYWYRQSLGQGPEFLIYFQGTGAADDSGLPNDRFFAVRPEGSVSTLKIQRTERGDSAVYLCASSLVGGPTDTQYFGPGTRLTVL.

The chain has TRBV29-1 and TRBJ2-7; 11 bases are shared with TRBD1. The germline V gene encodes CDR1 SQVTM and CDR2 ANQGSEA. The CDR3 length is 14 residues. V lost 7 bases, J lost 5 bases, and 10 bases stayed unmatched. CDR3 DNA: TGCAGCGCTGGAGGGACAGGGGGTATCAACGAGCAGTACTTC. This encodes CSAGGTGGINEQYF.

This chain joins TRBV6-6 and TRBJ1-1, with D maybe TRBD1 (5 bases). V was clipped by 6 bases and J by 7 bases, with 15 bases between them. CDR1 is MNHNY, CDR2 SVGAGI, per germline (reference sequence). The CDR3 covers 13 residues. Here the CDR3 DNA reads TGTGCCAGCAGCCCGACCTGGGGGTATGAAGCTTTCTTT. This sequence encodes CASSPTWGYEAFF.